This TCR beta chain originates from a study of blood T cell repertoires in COVID-19. Source study methods: Reference gene primer amplification in the assay estimated nucleated cell counts. The assay was immunoSEQ multiplex PCR, and TCRdb's table has in-frame clones only and misses some. V and J calls and clone size come straight from that table; D and trimming were deduced from the DNA. The table shows 250,000 to 300,000 clones, with approximately 90% occurring only once. The CDR3 length is 16 residues. Germline V gives CDR1 MGHRA, CDR2 YSYEKL. The V and J ends lost 4 bases and 1 base respectively, with 17 bases between them. Self-reported history from a screening survey and questionnaire set each donor's cohort.

This TCR was recovered from a woman between 35 and 50 years old with acute COVID-19. Material: PBMCs or T cells enriched from blood (not recorded which). V usage is TRBV4-1 and J usage is TRBJ2-7; D may be TRBD2 (5 bases). CDR3 in amino acids: CASSRAVEGKSYEQYF. In DNA form, the CDR3 reads TGCGCCAGCAGCCGGGCCGTTGAGGGAAAATCCTACGAGCAGTACTTC.